The clone carrying this T cell receptor (beta chain) came up a few times. TCRdb re-called the PCR reads through MiXCR, storing one row per CDR3 protein. The sample includes a few hundred thousand distinct CDR3 sequences, roughly 24% of them seen just once. These data come from a study of molecular identifiers for immune sequencing clone quantification. The overall study: The replicates split RNA from around 18,000 or 91,000 naive CD8 cells five ways and sequenced four.

The receptor's source is a human donor in good health. Some libraries in this study had Jurkat cell RNA spiked in. Sequencing was done on a sample of naive CD8+ T cells from blood, with Jurkat cell RNA spiked in. Subset specified: FACS-sorted CD8+CD4-CCR7+CD45RA+ naive T cells.

CDR3 nucleotides: TGTGCCAGCAGTTTACCCCTGGACTGGGACTCCTACGAGCAGTACTTC. Protein sequence: CASSLPLDWDSYEQYF. V usage is TRBV28 and J usage is TRBJ2-7, with TRBD2 as a possible D gene (5 bases). The CDR3 loop spans 16 amino acids. Deletions cut 2 bases from V and 0 bases from J, with 14 bases between. Germline CDR1 MDHEN, CDR2 SYDVKM. The full variable domain, completed using reference TRBV28 and TRBJ2-7, is DVKVTQSSRYLVKRTGEKVFLECVQDMDHENMFWYRQDPGLGLRLIYFSYDVKMKEKGDIPEGYSVSREKKERFSLILESASTNQTSMYLCASSLPLDWDSYEQYFGPGTRLTVT.